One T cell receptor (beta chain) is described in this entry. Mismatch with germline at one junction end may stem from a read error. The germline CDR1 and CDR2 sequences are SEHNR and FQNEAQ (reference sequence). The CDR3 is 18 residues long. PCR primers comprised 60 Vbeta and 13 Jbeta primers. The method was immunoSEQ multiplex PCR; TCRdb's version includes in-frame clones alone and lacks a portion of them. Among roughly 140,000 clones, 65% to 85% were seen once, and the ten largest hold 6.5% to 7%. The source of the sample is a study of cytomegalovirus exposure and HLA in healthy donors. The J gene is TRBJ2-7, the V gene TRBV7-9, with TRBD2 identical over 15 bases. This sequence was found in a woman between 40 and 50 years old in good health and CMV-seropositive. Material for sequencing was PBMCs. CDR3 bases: TGTTCCAGCAGCTTAGGGGGGACTAGCGGGGGGCGCAGTTACGAGCAGTACTTC. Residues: CSSSLGGTSGGRSYEQYF.